These 15 T cell receptor beta chains originate from one sample sequenced in a study of T-cell reconstitution after alpha-beta-depleted transplantation in children. As it was prepared, the TCRbeta library received unique molecular identifiers. Each CDR3 protein is one row after TCRdb ran MiXCR on the PCR reads. Of about 460,000 distinct CDR3 sequences in the sample, more than 9% were seen once. The sequencing used PBMCs, collected before TCRalphabeta/CD19-depleted stem cell transplant. These receptors originate from a child younger than 10 with inherited bone marrow failure, due to receive a stem cell transplant.

This clonotype was observed a handful of times. The V gene is TRBV30, the J gene TRBJ2-3; TRBD2 aligns across 10 bases. Trimming removed 4 bases from V and 0 bases from J; junction bases left unmatched: 4. This CDR3 is 15 amino acids long. Germline CDR1 GTSNPN, CDR2 SVGIG (reference sequence). As DNA, the CDR3 is TGTGCCTGGACTAGCGGGAGCCGGAGCACAGATACGCAGTATTTT. Its protein product is CAWTSGSRSTDTQYF.

The CDR3 reads CASSFDPSTDTQYF. The CDR3 coding sequence is TGTGCCAGCAGCTTTGACCCTAGCACAGATACGCAGTATTTT. This sequence joins TRBV7-9 and TRBJ2-3; no clear D gene. The CDR3 is made up of 14 amino acids. V was shortened by 3 bases and J by 0 bases, with 7 bases between the two germline ends. Per germline, CDR1 SEHNR and CDR2 FQNEAQ (reference sequence).

Many counts were recorded for this clonotype. The rearrangement links TRBV18 to TRBJ2-2; 8 bases line up with TRBD1. The V gene's germline CDR1 is KGHSH and CDR2 LQKENI. This CDR3 is built from 14 residues. With V trimmed by 5 bases and J by 6 bases, 5 bases remained unmatched. The CDR3 bases are TGTGCCAGCTCAACGACAGGGGCGCCCGGGGAGCTGTTTTTT. Translating gives CASSTTGAPGELFF. Full variable domain (missing parts from reference TRBV18 and TRBJ2-2): NAGVMQNPRHLVRRRGQEARLRCSPMKGHSHVYWYRQLPEEGLKFMVYLQKENIIDESGMPKERFSAEFPKEGPSILRIQQVVRGDSAAYFCASSTTGAPGELFFGEGSRLTVL.

This clonotype occurred many times. The CDR3 region has the DNA TGTGCCAGTAGTCCCTTTAGCGGCTCCTACAATGAGCAGTTCTTC. This encodes CASSPFSGSYNEQFF. The chain recombines TRBV19 with TRBJ2-1; D perhaps matches TRBD2 (6 bases). Germline lookup yields CDR1 LNHDA and CDR2 SQIVND (reference sequence). The CDR3 is 15 residues long. Trimming cost V 5 bases and J 0 bases, with 11 bases left between them.

In its sample, this clonotype was seen a few times. This may be a read error: a much more frequent sequence differs by one nucleotide. The V gene is TRBV27, the J gene TRBJ2-3; 12 bases agree with TRBD1. The CDR3 totals 18 residues. The germline V gene encodes CDR1 MNHEY and CDR2 SMNVEV (reference sequence). The CDR3 DNA follows: TGTACCAGCAGTTTATCAACCGGGACAGGGGGCCCCACAGATACGCAGTATTTT. Protein sequence: CTSSLSTGTGGPTDTQYF.

This clonotype was seen at least ten times. The chain uses TRBV5-1 and TRBJ2-1; possibly TRBD1 or TRBD2 for D (5 bases each). The germline V gene has CDR1 SGHRS and CDR2 YFSETQ. The germline V and J ends were trimmed by 1 base and 8 bases, with 16 bases remaining between them. This CDR3 contains 15 residues. CDR3 region: CASSLLRAGSHEQFF. CDR3 nucleotide sequence: TGCGCCAGCAGCTTGCTGAGGGCAGGGTCCCATGAGCAGTTCTTC.

V is TRBV5-6 and J is TRBJ2-3; D ambiguous. CDR1 SGHDT and CDR2 YYEEEE come from the germline V gene. The V end was cut by 0 bases, the J end by 7 bases, with 15 bases between. This CDR3 has 15 residues. Written as DNA, the CDR3 is TGTGCCAGCAGCTTGGGCCAGAGTGGAGCATATACGCAGTATTTT. It encodes CASSLGQSGAYTQYF.

This clonotype has a count of ten or more. The chain joins TRBV20-1 to TRBJ2-2, with TRBD1 matching over 9 bases. With 5 bases clipped from V and 3 bases from J, the junction kept 1 base outside the gene matches. This CDR3 has 13 amino acids. The V gene's germline CDR1 is DFQATT and CDR2 SNEGSKA (reference sequence). The CDR3 nucleotides are TGCAGTGCTTACAGGGGGCACACCGGGGAGCTGTTTTTT. This codes for CSAYRGHTGELFF.

There are many counts of this clonotype. This chain uses TRBV7-2 with TRBJ1-2; unclear D gene. Germline V gives CDR1 SGHTA, CDR2 FQGNSA. This CDR3 has 13 residues. V was shortened by 5 bases and J by 1 base, with 8 bases between the two germline ends. The CDR3 DNA reads TGTGCCAGCAGCGTGGACGGTAACTATGGCTACACCTTC. It specifies CASSVDGNYGYTF.

This clonotype was recorded many times. CDR3 residues: CASSFPSGADTEAFF. CDR3 coding DNA: TGTGCCAGCAGTTTCCCTAGCGGGGCGGACACTGAAGCTTTCTTT. The V and J genes are TRBV12-3 or TRBV12-4 and TRBJ1-1, with D possibly matching TRBD1 (5 bases). Deletions cut 3 bases from V and 3 bases from J, with 14 bases between. The CDR3 has 15 amino acids.

V and J are TRBV2 and TRBJ2-7; D gene unclear. V was shortened by 4 bases and J by 4 bases, with 11 bases between the two germline ends. Per germline, CDR1 SNHLY and CDR2 FYNNEI. The CDR3 is made up of 13 amino acids. CDR3 region: CASSGRSSYEQYF. The CDR3 DNA is TGTGCCAGCAGTGGACGATCCTCGTACGAGCAGTACTTC.

This clonotype was seen a handful of times. The chain employs TRBV30 and TRBJ2-2; tentative D call: TRBD2 (6 bases). The CDR3 totals 15 residues. Deletions cut 8 bases from V and 4 bases from J, with 20 bases between. Germline V gene lookup returns CDR1 GTSNPN and CDR2 SVGIG (reference sequence). In DNA, the CDR3 is TGTGCCGGAAGAGGCCCGGCGGGGACCACCGGGGAGCTGTTTTTT. Its translation: CAGRGPAGTTGELFF.

This clonotype occurred a few times. The chain links TRBV7-2 to TRBJ1-1; D remains ambiguous. V was clipped by 0 bases and J by 3 bases, with 20 bases between them. Germline V lookup: CDR1 SGHTA, CDR2 FQGNSA. The CDR3 totals 18 residues. The CDR3 sequence: CASSLAGSGFGEDTEAFF. The CDR3 region has the DNA TGTGCCAGCAGCTTAGCGGGTAGTGGATTCGGGGAGGACACTGAAGCTTTCTTT.

This clonotype showed up many times. The chain couples TRBV7-8 to TRBJ2-1; D not certain. Germline values: CDR1 SGHVS, CDR2 FQNEAQ. CDR3 length: 13 amino acids. The ends were cut back, 5 bases at V and 4 bases at J, with 9 bases in the middle. The CDR3 here is CASSRMRYNEQFF. CDR3 DNA sequence: TGTGCCAGCAGCCGGATGCGATACAATGAGCAGTTCTTC.

This clonotype was recorded at least ten times. The genes are TRBV20-1 and TRBJ2-1, with 11 bases identical to TRBD2. The CDR3 is made up of 15 amino acids. Germline V lookup: CDR1 DFQATT, CDR2 SNEGSKA (reference sequence). J lost 3 bases, V lost 3 bases, and 4 bases had no gene match. The CDR3 DNA is TGCAGTGCTAGTAATCTAGCGGGAGGCTACAATGAGCAGTTCTTC. It yields the protein CSASNLAGGYNEQFF.